These 20 T cell receptor beta chains were all obtained from the same sample, sequenced in a study of blood T cell repertoires in COVID-19. Some clones are missing from TCRdb's copy, which holds only in-frame ones; the method was immunoSEQ multiplex PCR. Altogether a few hundred thousand clones are present, approximately 88% being singletons, with the ten largest covering roughly 0.92%. The sample was peripheral blood. These receptors all come from a woman between 35 and 50 years old who had recovered from COVID-19.

J is TRBJ2-7 and V is TRBV7-2; the match to TRBD1 covers 9 bases. CDR3 size: 18 residues. The J segment lost 5 bases and the V segment lost 5 bases, leaving 19 bases of the junction unmatched. Looked up from germline, CDR1 is SGHTA and CDR2 is FQGNSA. The CDR3 DNA reads as TGTGCCAGCAGCGTCGGGCTGATGGGGGGACAGGGATTTCACGAGCAGTACTTC. As protein: CASSVGLMGGQGFHEQYF.

This clone has a single count. The V and J genes are TRBV9 and TRBJ1-6, with D perhaps matching TRBD1 (5 bases). Trimming removed 0 bases at V and 8 bases at J, with 9 bases between. The CDR3 is 14 residues long. Germline assignment: CDR1 SGDLS and CDR2 YYNGEE. In nucleotides, the CDR3 is TGTGCCAGCAGCGTAGGAGGGGACTATTCACCCCTCCACTTT. The encoded protein is CASSVGGDYSPLHF.

V and J are TRBV5-1 and TRBJ2-3, with 10 bases identical to TRBD2. Germline CDR1 is SGHRS and CDR2 is YFSETQ. The CDR3 loop spans 15 amino acids. The V segment lost 1 base and the J segment 3 bases; nucleotides outside the gene matches: 2. The CDR3, as DNA: TGCGCCAGCAGCTTGACTAGCGGGACTACAGATACGCAGTATTTT. It encodes CASSLTSGTTDTQYF. The variable domain in full, completed from reference TRBV5-1 and TRBJ2-3, reads KAGVTQTPRYLIKTRGQQVTLSCSPISGHRSVSWYQQTPGQGLQFLFEYFSETQRNKGNFPGRFSGRQFSNSRSEMNVSTLELGDSALYLCASSLTSGTTDTQYFGPGTRLTVL.

The CDR3 DNA reads as TGTGCCAGTAGTATAGCGGCTAGCGGTCACAATGAGCAGTTCTTC. This codes for CASSIAASGHNEQFF. The V call is TRBV19, the J call TRBJ2-1; 7 bases agree with TRBD2. V shed 1 base and J 5 bases; nucleotides not matched to a gene: 5. This CDR3 is built from 15 residues. Germline CDR1 and CDR2: LNHDA and SQIVND (reference sequence).

The rearrangement joins TRBV6-6 to TRBJ2-7, with TRBD1 identical over 12 bases. V was pared by 5 bases and J by 5 bases, with 7 bases of the junction left unmatched. The CDR3 runs to 15 residues. Germline lookup yields CDR1 MNHNY and CDR2 SVGAGI (reference sequence). CDR3 amino acids: CASSQRDRGLHEQYF. CDR3 DNA: TGTGCCAGCAGTCAGAGGGACAGGGGGCTACACGAGCAGTACTTC.

The chain has TRBV12-5 and TRBJ1-5; TRBD1 agrees at 7 bases. The germline CDR1 and CDR2 sequences are LGHNT and FRNRAP. V lost 1 base to trimming and J lost 4 bases; unmatched junction nucleotides: 7. The CDR3 loop spans 16 amino acids. The CDR3 reads CASGLGRDSLNQPQHF. The CDR3 bases are TGTGCTAGTGGTTTGGGCCGGGACAGCCTAAATCAGCCCCAGCATTTT. Together with reference TRBV12-5 and TRBJ1-5, the CDR3 gives the full variable domain: DARVTQTPRHKVTEMGQEVTMRCQPILGHNTVFWYRQTMMQGLELLAYFRNRAPLDDSGMPKDRFSAEMPDATLATLKIQPSEPRDSAVYFCASGLGRDSLNQPQHFGDGTRLSIL.

CDR3 nucleotides: TGCGCCAGCAGCTTGGCCGTGGTGGGGGCCACAGATACGCAGTATTTT. It codes for CASSLAVVGATDTQYF. V gene TRBV5-1 combines with J gene TRBJ2-3, with a weak D call TRBD1 (6 bases). The germline V and J ends were trimmed by 0 bases and 2 bases, with 13 bases remaining between them. The CDR3 covers 16 residues. The germline gives CDR1 SGHRS, CDR2 YFSETQ.

In its sample, this clone was seen a few times. The rearrangement links TRBV29-1 to TRBJ1-1, with D perhaps TRBD1 (5 bases). The CDR3 sequence is 13 residues long. With 1 base removed from V and 3 bases from J, the gap between germline ends came to 9 bases. CDR1 and CDR2 (germline): SQVTM, ANQGSEA. In nucleotides, the CDR3 is TGCAGCGTTGAAGGGTGGGGGGACACTGAAGCTTTCTTT. Translated, it gives CSVEGWGDTEAFF.

The rearrangement joins TRBV20-1 to TRBJ2-7; 9 nucleotides align to TRBD2. CDR3 length: 15 amino acids. CDR1 is DFQATT, CDR2 SNEGSKA, per germline (reference sequence). J lost 3 bases, V lost 3 bases, and 9 bases had no gene match. DNA of the CDR3: TGCAGTGCTAGTTCGCGGGAGGGCCTTGACTACGAGCAGTACTTC. Protein product: CSASSREGLDYEQYF.

The J gene is TRBJ2-7, the V gene TRBV6-1, with TRBD1 matching 10 bases. J was trimmed by 4 bases and V by 3 bases; bases with no gene match: 3. Germline CDR1 MNHNS, CDR2 SASEGT. The CDR3 length is 14 residues. CDR3 loop: CASSEGTGVYEQYF. In DNA, the CDR3 is TGTGCCAGCAGTGAGGGGACAGGGGTGTACGAGCAGTACTTC.

The chain recombines TRBV10-3 with TRBJ1-2, with D uncertain. CDR3 length equals 14 residues. Germline V gene sequence: CDR1 ENHRY, CDR2 SYGVKD. V lost 1 base, J lost 2 bases, and 8 bases lay in between. CDR3 sequence: CAISELEANYGYTF. CDR3 sequence (DNA): TGTGCCATCAGTGAGTTAGAGGCAAACTATGGCTACACCTTC.

This clone showed up just once. The chain combines TRBV27 with TRBJ1-4; a possible D gene is TRBD1 (6 bases). V lost 4 bases, J lost 3 bases, and 12 bases lay in between. Looked up from germline, CDR1 is MNHEY and CDR2 is SMNVEV (reference sequence). This CDR3 is built from 15 residues. For the CDR3, the DNA is TGTGCCAGCAGTTCAATGGGACACGCTAATGAAAAACTGTTTTTT. Translation gives CASSSMGHANEKLFF.

Remarks on this clone: The CDR3 does not end in the conserved phenylalanine or tryptophan, so this is likely a read error. It is unclear where the CDR3 begins or ends on the DNA, so no DNA is shown, and the CDR3 is as TCRdb lists it. This chain uses TRBV5-6 with TRBJ2-4; the table's D call, TRBD1, was not checked against the DNA. The CDR3 spans 12 amino acids, including both terminal residues. Germline CDR1 reads SGHDT; CDR2 reads YYEEEE. This CDR3 is CASSLQGGHLIV.

In this sample, this clone turned up a few times. The chain is built from TRBV19 and TRBJ2-7; the match to TRBD2 covers 12 bases. There are 14 residues in the CDR3. Germline loops: CDR1 LNHDA, CDR2 SQIVND (reference sequence). Germline trimming cut 5 bases from V and 6 bases from J; bases unmatched to any gene: 5. This chain's CDR3 is CASSQGLAGFEQYF. CDR3 sequence (DNA): TGTGCCAGTAGTCAAGGACTAGCGGGATTCGAGCAGTACTTC.

This clone was seen only a few times. CDR3 in DNA: TGTGCCAGTAAGGACAGAGAAGGCCTCTATGGCTACACCTTC. This codes for CASKDREGLYGYTF. The chain recombines TRBV19 with TRBJ1-2, with D possibly being TRBD1 (6 bases). V was clipped by 7 bases and J by 4 bases, with 16 bases between them. CDR3 size: 14 residues. The germline V gene has CDR1 LNHDA and CDR2 SQIVND (reference sequence).

This clone appeared once. CDR3 in DNA: TGTGCCAGCAGTTTCTCGGACAGTGTACGATGGTTCTTC. Its protein is CASSFSDSVRWFF. V is TRBV12-3 or TRBV12-4 and J is TRBJ2-1, with D tentatively TRBD1 (6 bases). The CDR3 is 13 amino acids. Trimming stripped 3 bases from V and 15 bases from J, with 18 bases between.

This clone appeared a few times. The chain carries TRBV5-1 and TRBJ2-1; D possibly corresponds to TRBD2 (5 bases). V was cut by 1 base and J by 8 bases, with 13 bases left in between. The CDR3 runs 14 residues. Germline CDR1 SGHRS, CDR2 YFSETQ. The CDR3 loop reads CASSLISGNDEQFF. The CDR3 nucleotides read TGCGCCAGCAGCTTGATTTCCGGGAACGATGAGCAGTTCTTC.

The rearrangement joins TRBV7-9 to TRBJ2-1; TRBD2 aligns across 8 bases. There are 16 residues in the CDR3. V gave up 5 bases and J gave up 0 bases; unmatched junction bases: 6. The V gene's germline CDR1 is SEHNR and CDR2 FQNEAQ (reference sequence). As DNA, the CDR3 is TGTGCCAGCAGCAAGACTAGCGCAAGCTCCTACAATGAGCAGTTCTTC. Translation: CASSKTSASSYNEQFF.

This sequence joins TRBV18 and TRBJ2-1; 9 bases are shared with TRBD1. The CDR3 spans 15 residues. V was clipped by 3 bases and J by 2 bases; unmatched bases: 2. Germline lookup yields CDR1 KGHSH and CDR2 LQKENI. The CDR3, as DNA: TGTGCCAGCTCACCTGGACAGGGGACCTACAATGAGCAGTTCTTC. Amino acids: CASSPGQGTYNEQFF. Supplemented by reference TRBV18 and TRBJ2-1, the full variable domain reads NAGVMQNPRHLVRRRGQEARLRCSPMKGHSHVYWYRQLPEEGLKFMVYLQKENIIDESGMPKERFSAEFPKEGPSILRIQQVVRGDSAAYFCASSPGQGTYNEQFFGPGTRLTVL.

The chain combines TRBV2 with TRBJ2-5; D gene unclear. V lost 8 bases, J lost 6 bases, and 10 bases lay in between. Germline CDR1 and CDR2: SNHLY and FYNNEI. CDR3 length equals 11 residues. CDR3 residues: CASLTEKTQYF. The CDR3 DNA reads TGTGCCAGCCTAACTGAGAAGACCCAGTACTTC.